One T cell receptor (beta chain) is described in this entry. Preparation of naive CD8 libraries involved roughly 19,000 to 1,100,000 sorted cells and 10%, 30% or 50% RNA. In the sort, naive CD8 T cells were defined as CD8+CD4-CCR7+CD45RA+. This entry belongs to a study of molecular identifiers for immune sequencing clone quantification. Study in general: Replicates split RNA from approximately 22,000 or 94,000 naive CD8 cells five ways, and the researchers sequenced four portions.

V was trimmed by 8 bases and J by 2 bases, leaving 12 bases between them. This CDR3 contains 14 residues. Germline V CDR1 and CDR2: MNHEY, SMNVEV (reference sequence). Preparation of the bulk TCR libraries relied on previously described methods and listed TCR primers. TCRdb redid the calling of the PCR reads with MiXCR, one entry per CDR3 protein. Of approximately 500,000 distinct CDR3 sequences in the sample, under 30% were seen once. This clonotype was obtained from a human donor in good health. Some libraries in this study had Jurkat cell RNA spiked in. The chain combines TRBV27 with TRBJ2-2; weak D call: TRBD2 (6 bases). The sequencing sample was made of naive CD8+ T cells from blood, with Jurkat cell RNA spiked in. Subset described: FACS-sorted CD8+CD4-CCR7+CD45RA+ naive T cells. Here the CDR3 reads CASSGGVNTGELFF. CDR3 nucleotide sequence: TGTGCCAGCTCCGGCGGGGTTAACACCGGGGAGCTGTTTTTT.